Presented here are 6 T cell receptor beta chains from one specimen sequenced in a study of CD8+CD57+ T cells in acquired aplastic anemia. Genomic DNA constituted the template upon which TCR beta VDJ and CDR3 profiling was performed. One entry per CDR3 protein, called by TCRdb with MiXCR from the reads. Among roughly 240,000 distinct CDR3 sequences listed, more than 40% were seen once. Only patients with CD8+CD57+ cell expansion on flow cytometry were chosen for sequencing. What was sequenced was sorted CD4+, CD8+, or CD8+CD57+ T cells (not recorded which) from PBMCs. Source of these receptors: a human donor with aplastic anemia.

The chain combines TRBV20-1 with TRBJ1-1; 7 nucleotides align to TRBD1. This CDR3 spans 12 amino acids. CDR1 DFQATT and CDR2 SNEGSKA come from the germline V gene (reference sequence). J lost 11 bases, V lost 0 bases, and 6 bases had no gene match. CDR3 DNA sequence: TGCAGTGCTAGAGAAGACAGGGTCGTCGCTTTCTTT. Amino acids: CSAREDRVVAFF.

This clonotype was picked up many times. The chain has TRBV7-8 and TRBJ2-7; D is uncertain. The germline gives CDR1 SGHVS, CDR2 FQNEAQ. The V end was cut by 3 bases, the J end by 2 bases, with 11 bases between. This CDR3 region has 14 residues. In DNA, the CDR3 is TGTGCCAGCAGCTTCCCGGGCCAAGCCTACGAGCAGTACTTC. Translation gives CASSFPGQAYEQYF.

This clonotype turned up a few times. The rearrangement joins TRBV27 to TRBJ2-1; the match to TRBD1 covers 8 bases. The ends lost 5 bases at V and 2 bases at J; junction bases unmatched: 5. The CDR3 runs 15 residues. Germline CDR1 is MNHEY and CDR2 is SMNVEV (reference sequence). This CDR3 is CASSDRGRPYNEQFF. The CDR3 nucleotides read TGTGCCAGCAGTGACAGGGGAAGACCCTACAATGAGCAGTTCTTC.

This sequence joins TRBV15 and TRBJ2-3; D remains unclear. V was pared by 0 bases and J by 0 bases, with 13 bases between. The CDR3 loop spans 17 amino acids. Germline V gene sequence: CDR1 LNHNV, CDR2 YYDKDF (reference sequence). Here the CDR3 reads CATSRDHLRASTDTQYF. Written as DNA, the CDR3 is TGTGCCACCAGCAGAGATCATCTAAGAGCTAGCACAGATACGCAGTATTTT.

In its sample, this clonotype was seen many times. The V gene is TRBV25-1, the J gene TRBJ2-7; D not certain. The CDR3 has 14 residues. Germline V gene sequence: CDR1 MGHDK, CDR2 SYGVNS. Trimming stripped 4 bases from V and 0 bases from J, with 10 bases between. This CDR3 is CASSGRTNSYEQYF. DNA of the CDR3: TGTGCCAGCAGTGGACGGACGAACTCCTACGAGCAGTACTTC.

The chain carries TRBV19 and TRBJ2-5, with 8 bases aligning to TRBD2. In germline, CDR1 is LNHDA, CDR2 SQIVND (reference sequence). The CDR3 extends over 15 amino acids. After removal of 5 bases from V and 4 bases from J, the junction contained 9 bases not matched to a gene. The chain's CDR3 is CASSLSRGAGETQYF. The DNA for the CDR3 is TGTGCCAGTAGTCTCTCGCGGGGGGCCGGAGAGACCCAGTACTTC.